This T cell receptor beta chain is from a study of prognosis after radiotherapy for stage I lung cancer. Genomic DNA yielded TCR beta CDR3, amplified by two-round multiplex PCR. First-round PCR amplification was performed with primers specific to each TRBV and TRBJ gene. Second-round PCR relied on universal primers. TCRdb reprocessed the multiplex PCR reads with MiXCR, giving one entry per CDR3 protein. Of roughly 13,000 distinct CDR3 sequences in the sample, roughly 38% were seen once. Germline CDR1 SQVTM, CDR2 ANQGSEA. The CDR3 is made up of 10 amino acids. Trimming shortened V by 3 bases and J by 10 bases, and 7 bases separated the two germline ends. This clonotype was found many times. Sample collection consisted of approximately 5.7 milliliters of peripheral blood drawn at each of two time points.

The chain links TRBV29-1 to TRBJ2-1, with D possibly TRBD1 on 6 matching bases. The specimen was PBMCs, collected before or after stereotactic body radiation therapy (not recorded which). This TCR derives from a donor at least 50 years old with non-small cell lung cancer. The CDR3 coding sequence is TGCAGCGTTGAGACAGGCGAGCAGTTCTTC. Its protein product is CSVETGEQFF.